One sample yielded the 6 T cell receptor beta chains listed below, sequenced in a study of T-cell reconstitution after alpha-beta-depleted transplantation in children. During its preparation, the TCRbeta library received unique molecular identifiers. Via MiXCR, TCRdb re-called the PCR reads, giving one row per CDR3 protein. The data hold hundreds of thousands of distinct CDR3 sequences, with about an eighth observed a single time. Sequencing used PBMCs, obtained before TCRalphabeta/CD19-depleted stem cell transplant. The receptors here all came from a girl aged 2-15 years with congenital amegakaryocytic thrombocytopenia, due to receive a stem cell transplant.

This clonotype came up a few times. Germline and junction disagree at one end, which may indicate a read error. The genes are TRBV6-2 or TRBV6-3 and TRBJ2-5, with 8 bases matching TRBD2. The CDR3 runs 15 residues. Germline V gene sequence: CDR1 MNHEY, CDR2 SVGEGT. The CDR3 coding sequence is TGTGCCAGCATTTACGGGGGGGCCGCGGAAGAGACCCAGTACTTC. It translates to CASIYGGAAEETQYF.

V gene TRBV5-4 combines with J gene TRBJ2-1; TRBD2 is a possible D gene (6 bases). The germline gives CDR1 SGHNT, CDR2 YYREEE (reference sequence). Trimming took 3 bases from V and 1 from J, leaving 29 bases between them. This CDR3 has 21 amino acids. The CDR3 bases are TGTGCCAGCAGCTCGGCCCCTTTTTGGGAAGGAGCGGGCCCGTCCTACAATGAGCAGTTCTTC. Its protein is CASSSAPFWEGAGPSYNEQFF.

The chain links TRBV18 to TRBJ2-7; possible D gene TRBD2, 6 bases. With 5 bases removed from V and 2 bases from J, the gap between germline ends came to 19 bases. Germline V CDR1 and CDR2: KGHSH, LQKENI. The CDR3 totals 16 residues. The CDR3 protein is CASSSFLLARAYEQYF. The CDR3 nucleotides read TGTGCCAGCTCATCCTTCTTGCTAGCGAGAGCCTACGAGCAGTACTTC.

The gene calls are TRBV11-2 and TRBJ2-7, with D perhaps matching TRBD2 (6 bases). The length of the CDR3 is 15 residues. Trimming took off 1 base at V and 2 bases at J, with 12 bases between the two ends. CDR1 SGHAT and CDR2 FQNNGV come from the germline V gene. CDR3 residues: CASSLVGASAYEQYF. The CDR3 coding sequence is TGTGCCAGCAGCTTAGTTGGCGCTAGCGCCTACGAGCAGTACTTC.

The chain has TRBV15 and TRBJ2-5; D is unresolved. This CDR3 comprises 12 residues. The germline V gene encodes CDR1 LNHNV and CDR2 YYDKDF (reference sequence). V gave up 1 base and J gave up 3 bases, with 3 bases separating them. The CDR3 bases are TGTGCCACCAGCAGAGCCAAAGAGACCCAGTACTTC. Amino acid sequence: CATSRAKETQYF.

CDR3 loop: CAWTAVSRPVSIYEQYF. The CDR3 DNA reads TGTGCCTGGACCGCGGTGTCGAGACCAGTTTCGATCTACGAGCAGTACTTC. This chain joins TRBV30 and TRBJ2-7; D gene unclear. The CDR3 is 17 amino acids. V was clipped by 4 bases and J by 3 bases, with 25 bases between them. Per the germline V gene, CDR1 is GTSNPN and CDR2 is SVGIG (reference sequence).